The 27 T cell receptor beta chains presented below share a single source sample, sequenced in a study of blood T cell repertoires in COVID-19. Libraries were prepared by immunoSEQ multiplex PCR; TCRdb keeps only in-frame clonotypes and omits some of them. Counted here are approximately 190,000 clones, 79% occurring once; the ten biggest clones make up roughly 17%. Sequenced input: peripheral blood. These receptors were taken from a man aged 55 to 69 with active or convalescent COVID-19.

The chain uses TRBV7-9 and TRBJ2-1, with 8 positions matching TRBD1. CDR1 and CDR2 (germline): SEHNR, FQNEAQ (reference sequence). The CDR3 is made up of 15 amino acids. After removal of 5 bases from V and 5 bases from J, the junction contained 8 bases not matched to a gene. As DNA, the CDR3 is TGTGCCAGCAGCCCCAGGACAGGGCCCGACAATGAGCAGTTCTTC. Translation gives CASSPRTGPDNEQFF.

The rearrangement joins TRBV18 to TRBJ2-3, with 7 positions matching TRBD1. CDR1 is KGHSH, CDR2 LQKENI, per germline. The CDR3 covers 13 residues. V lost 2 bases to trimming and J lost 4 bases; unmatched junction nucleotides: 0. In nucleotides, the CDR3 is TGTGCCAGCTCACCAGACAGGGCAGATACGCAGTATTTT. Amino acids: CASSPDRADTQYF.

The J gene is TRBJ2-7, the V gene TRBV29-1; 10 positions match TRBD1. The CDR3 extends over 13 amino acids. Germline CDR1 reads SQVTM; CDR2 reads ANQGSEA. V shed 6 bases and J 5 bases; nucleotides not matched to a gene: 7. The CDR3 coding sequence is TGCAGCGTCTACGGGACAGGGGTCCACGAGCAGTACTTC. Protein sequence: CSVYGTGVHEQYF.

This chain links TRBV28 with TRBJ1-1; D remains unclear. V dropped 8 bases and J dropped 6 bases, with 19 bases sitting between them. The CDR3 length is 14 residues. Germline V lookup: CDR1 MDHEN, CDR2 SYDVKM. CDR3 sequence (DNA): TGTGCCAGCGTCCTAAGCGGGGATAACGCTGAAGCTTTCTTT. Protein sequence: CASVLSGDNAEAFF.

This chain joins TRBV6-2 or TRBV6-3 and TRBJ2-2, with unresolved D. CDR1 MNHEY and CDR2 SVGEGT come from the germline V gene. This CDR3 is built from 13 residues. V was clipped by 0 bases and J by 5 bases, with 4 bases between them. The CDR3 sequence is CASSYSRTGELFF. In nucleotides, the CDR3 is TGTGCCAGCAGTTACTCGCGTACCGGGGAGCTGTTTTTT.

The CDR3, as DNA: TGCGCCAGCATTATTACCGGGGAGCTGTTTTTT. Amino acid sequence: CASIITGELFF. This chain links TRBV10-2 with TRBJ2-2; D gene unclear. V lost 7 bases and J 5 bases, leaving 5 bases between the germline ends. Germline CDR1 and CDR2: WSHSY and SAAADI. The CDR3 covers 11 residues.

The chain recombines TRBV7-2 with TRBJ2-3; D not certain. With 2 bases removed from V and 0 bases from J, the gap between germline ends came to 6 bases. Looked up from germline, CDR1 is SGHTA and CDR2 is FQGNSA. This CDR3 is built from 14 residues. As DNA, the CDR3 is TGTGCCAGCAGCTTATACGGGAGCACAGATACGCAGTATTTT. Amino acids: CASSLYGSTDTQYF.

The J gene is TRBJ2-5, the V gene TRBV13; weak D call: TRBD2 (5 bases). The ends were cut back, 5 bases at V and 5 bases at J, with 18 bases in the middle. This CDR3 contains 15 residues. Germline V lookup: CDR1 PRHDT, CDR2 FYEKMQ (reference sequence). The CDR3 sequence is CASSPRTGNRETQYF. The CDR3 DNA reads TGTGCCAGCAGCCCACGGACGGGGAATCGTGAGACCCAGTACTTC.

The chain recombines TRBV18 with TRBJ1-5; 8 bases are a match to TRBD1. Germline V gene lookup returns CDR1 KGHSH and CDR2 LQKENI. V shed 3 bases, J shed 2 bases, and the junction held 3 bases outside the gene matches. The CDR3 covers 15 residues. The DNA for the CDR3 is TGTGCCAGCTCACCGATGACAGGGGGCAATCAGCCCCAGCATTTT. This translates into CASSPMTGGNQPQHF.

The chain recombines TRBV10-3 with TRBJ2-1; 7 bases are shared with TRBD1. Germline V CDR1 and CDR2: ENHRY, SYGVKD. This CDR3 has 16 residues. V gave up 9 bases and J gave up 8 bases; unmatched junction bases: 19. In DNA form, the CDR3 reads TGTGCCATTCATGGAAGCCAGGGGGTAGGATTTCATGAGCAGTTCTTC. Encoded protein: CAIHGSQGVGFHEQFF.

V and J are TRBV28 and TRBJ1-2, with 7 bases identical to TRBD1. The V and J ends lost 6 bases and 5 bases, in that order; junction bases with no gene match: 9. Germline V gene data show CDR1 as MDHEN and CDR2 as SYDVKM. The CDR3 runs to 14 residues. The chain's CDR3 is CASRLRDSTYGYTF. CDR3 nucleotides: TGTGCCAGCAGATTACGGGACAGTACTTATGGCTACACCTTC.

As concerns this clone: Other DNA sequences from this sample encode an identical CDR3 as well. This rearrangement joins TRBV7-2 to TRBJ2-1, with 12 bases identical to TRBD2. With 1 base clipped from V and 5 bases from J, the junction kept 3 bases outside the gene matches. The CDR3 has 16 amino acids. From germline, CDR1 is SGHTA and CDR2 FQGNSA. CDR3 nucleotide sequence: TGTGCCAGCAGCTTAGTCGGGACTAGCGGGCACAATGAGCAGTTCTTC. This translates into CASSLVGTSGHNEQFF.

This chain connects TRBV7-2 to TRBJ1-1; 7 bases are shared with TRBD1. With 6 bases clipped from V and 4 bases from J, the junction kept 8 bases outside the gene matches. CDR1 SGHTA and CDR2 FQGNSA come from the germline V gene. This CDR3 has 14 residues. CDR3 bases: TGTGCCAGCAGTCTCCGGGGGACAGCCACTGAAGCTTTCTTT. It yields the protein CASSLRGTATEAFF. Full variable domain (rest looked up from reference TRBV7-2 and TRBJ1-1): GAGVSQSPSNKVTEKGKDVELRCDPISGHTALYWYRQSLGQGLEFLIYFQGNSAPDKSGLPSDRFSAERTGGSVSTLTIQRTQQEDSAVYLCASSLRGTATEAFFGQGTRLTVV.

This clone was observed once. The chain links TRBV18 to TRBJ2-1; tentatively, D is TRBD1 (6 bases). Trimming left V 1 base short and J 7 bases short, with 17 bases between. This CDR3 region has 16 residues. CDR1 is KGHSH and CDR2 is LQKENI in the germline V gene. This CDR3 reads CASSPQAQGGKNEQFF. CDR3 in DNA: TGTGCCAGCTCACCACAGGCACAGGGTGGGAAGAATGAGCAGTTCTTC.

In DNA form, the CDR3 reads TGTGCCGTTCCAGGAGACAGCCGAACTGGGGCCAACGTCCTGACTTTC. Its protein is CAVPGDSRTGANVLTF. The gene calls are TRBV10-3 and TRBJ2-6; D might be TRBD1 (5 bases). V was pared by 11 bases and J by 2 bases, with 19 bases between. CDR1 ENHRY and CDR2 SYGVKD come from the germline V gene. This CDR3 comprises 16 residues.

This clone appeared once. J is TRBJ1-1 and V is TRBV7-3; 7 bases map to TRBD1. This CDR3 has 15 residues. In germline, CDR1 is SGHTA, CDR2 FQGTGA. Trimming removed 0 bases from V and 4 bases from J; junction bases left unmatched: 5. The CDR3 region is CASSLTGQTITEAFF. The CDR3 region has the DNA TGTGCCAGCAGCTTAACGGGACAGACGATCACTGAAGCTTTCTTT. Together with reference TRBV7-3 and TRBJ1-1, the CDR3 gives the full variable domain: GAGVSQTPSNKVTEKGKYVELRCDPISGHTALYWYRQSLGQGPEFLIYFQGTGAADDSGLPNDRFFAVRPEGSVSTLKIQRTERGDSAVYLCASSLTGQTITEAFFGQGTRLTVV.

This clone was counted a single time. The chain uses TRBV10-3 and TRBJ1-6; 8 positions agree with TRBD1. This CDR3 contains 15 residues. Germline V lookup: CDR1 ENHRY, CDR2 SYGVKD. After removal of 6 bases from V and 5 bases from J, the junction contained 6 bases not matched to a gene. CDR3 sequence: CAISTTTGDNSPLHF. DNA for the CDR3: TGTGCCATCAGCACAACGACAGGGGATAATTCACCCCTCCACTTT.

V and J are TRBV20-1 and TRBJ2-3; D is possibly TRBD2 (5 bases). The CDR3 contains 13 residues. In germline, CDR1 is DFQATT, CDR2 SNEGSKA (reference sequence). V was clipped by 3 bases and J by 8 bases, with 15 bases between them. In DNA, the CDR3 is TGCAGTGCTAGTCCCGGGGATCCAGGTACGCAGTATTTT. Translating it yields CSASPGDPGTQYF.

This chain uses TRBV6-5 with TRBJ2-2; TRBD1 agrees at 9 bases. The V segment lost 7 bases and the J segment 6 bases; nucleotides outside the gene matches: 9. The germline CDR1 and CDR2 sequences are MNHEY and SVGAGI. CDR3 length equals 15 residues. The CDR3 spells CASTPDRGVAGELFF. In nucleotides, the CDR3 is TGTGCCAGCACCCCAGACAGGGGGGTCGCCGGGGAGCTGTTTTTT.

The genes are TRBV11-2 and TRBJ2-1; 7 bases are a match to TRBD2. Trimming removed 4 bases from V and 6 bases from J; junction bases left unmatched: 3. The CDR3 spans 13 residues. Per the germline V gene, CDR1 is SGHAT and CDR2 is FQNNGV. The CDR3 bases are TGTGCCAGCAGCTGGGACTATCCCAATGAGCAGTTCTTC. It yields the protein CASSWDYPNEQFF.

The J gene is TRBJ2-3, the V gene TRBV6-2 or TRBV6-3; D unclear. CDR1 is MNHEY and CDR2 is SVGEGT in the germline V gene. The CDR3 length is 15 residues. V gave up 2 bases and J gave up 2 bases, with 11 bases separating them. CDR3 protein: CASSYTATFTDTQYF. The DNA for the CDR3 is TGTGCCAGCAGTTACACGGCGACTTTCACAGATACGCAGTATTTT.

The chain employs TRBV9 and TRBJ2-6, with D possibly being TRBD2 (7 bases). Trimming removed 4 bases from V and 1 base from J, with 12 bases in between. CDR1 and CDR2 from the germline V gene are SGDLS and YYNGEE. The CDR3 covers 16 residues. CDR3 region: CASSPRGGSGANVLTF. The CDR3 region has the DNA TGTGCCAGCAGCCCGAGGGGGGGGTCTGGGGCCAACGTCCTGACTTTC.

Only a few counts were recorded for this clone. The chain couples TRBV27 to TRBJ1-6, with unresolved D. The germline V gene encodes CDR1 MNHEY and CDR2 SMNVEV (reference sequence). Trimming left V 7 bases short and J 10 bases short, with 17 bases between. The CDR3 extends over 14 amino acids. The CDR3 nucleotides read TGTGCCAGCACCCCGGGGTTAGGAGAGTCACCCCTCCACTTT. Translated, it gives CASTPGLGESPLHF.

This rearrangement joins TRBV11-2 to TRBJ1-4; D gene uncertain. V gave up 3 bases and J gave up 8 bases, with 7 bases separating them. CDR3 length: 12 residues. Looked up from germline, CDR1 is SGHAT and CDR2 is FQNNGV. As DNA, the CDR3 is TGTGCCAGCAGCTTGGCTCGAGAAAAACTGTTTTTT. Encoded protein: CASSLAREKLFF.

The chain joins TRBV29-1 to TRBJ1-2, with a possible D match to TRBD1 (5 bases). Trimming cost V 3 bases and J 0 bases, with 20 bases left between them. The CDR3 covers 17 residues. Germline loops: CDR1 SQVTM, CDR2 ANQGSEA. In DNA form, the CDR3 reads TGCAGCGTTGAGATCAGGGAAGTCCAACTCTCTAACTATGGCTACACCTTC. Its translation: CSVEIREVQLSNYGYTF.

The chain links TRBV11-2 to TRBJ2-2; 8 bases fit TRBD2. V lost 4 bases and J lost 6; bases outside the gene matches: 10. CDR3 length: 16 amino acids. From germline, CDR1 is SGHAT and CDR2 FQNNGV. This CDR3 is CASSSSSGGGPGELFF. CDR3 bases: TGTGCCAGCAGCTCCTCCAGCGGGGGAGGTCCCGGGGAGCTGTTTTTT.

This clone was recorded only once. The V and J genes are TRBV11-2 and TRBJ2-1, with 9 bases aligning to TRBD1. With V trimmed by 6 bases and J by 5 bases, 2 bases remained unmatched. The CDR3 consists of 13 residues. The germline V gene has CDR1 SGHAT and CDR2 FQNNGV. The CDR3 DNA reads as TGTGCCAGCAGATGGACAGGGGACAATGAGCAGTTCTTC. Its protein is CASRWTGDNEQFF.